The 14 T cell receptor beta chains below come from one sample, sequenced in a study of regulatory T cells in long-lasting Graves disease. The time point was: newly diagnosed GD, antithyroid drugs for less than 3 months. Extracted RNA from PBMCs served as the source of the TCR library. Libraries of TCR beta came from iRepertoire HTBI primers plus Arm-PCR of CDR3 regions. TCRdb processed the multiplex PCR reads anew with MiXCR; each CDR3 protein has one entry. Of approximately 360,000 distinct CDR3 sequences in the sample, approximately 12% were seen once. These same data were also listed under a study on T cells in Graves' hyperthyroidism and ophthalmopathy.

The material was peripheral blood mononuclear cells (PBMCs), obtained at new diagnosis, from a patient treated with antithyroid drugs. These receptors came from a woman aged 18 to 35 with Graves disease.

This clonotype was counted only a few times. The CDR3 here is CASSLGGLSYEQYF. In DNA form, the CDR3 reads TGTGCCAGCAGCTTGGGGGGCCTCTCCTACGAGCAGTACTTC. The chain couples TRBV5-6 to TRBJ2-7; D is possibly TRBD1 (5 bases). The CDR3 loop spans 14 amino acids. Germline lookup yields CDR1 SGHDT and CDR2 YYEEEE. V lost 0 bases, J lost 0 bases, and 7 bases lay in between.

To note about this clonotype: This may be a read error: a much more frequent sequence differs by one nucleotide. The chain employs TRBV10-3 and TRBJ2-3; perhaps TRBD1 as D (6 bases). Trimming cost V 8 bases and J 0 bases, with 15 bases left between them. The CDR3 is 15 residues long. Germline V gene data show CDR1 as ENHRY and CDR2 as SYGVKD. The CDR3 nucleotides read TGTGCCATCGGTGCTCCCAGGGGCAGCACAGATACGCAGTATTTT. It codes for CAIGAPRGSTDTQYF.

This clonotype was found many times. The chain has TRBV18 and TRBJ1-1; TRBD1 agrees at 7 bases. The CDR3 is 15 amino acids. Germline V lookup: CDR1 KGHSH, CDR2 LQKENI. Trimming cost V 3 bases and J 1 base; bases outside gene matches: 5. In nucleotides, the CDR3 is TGTGCCAGCTCACCTCTGACAGGGCGGAACACTGAAGCTTTCTTT. Its protein is CASSPLTGRNTEAFF. Looking up the rest from reference TRBV18 and TRBJ1-1 gives the full variable domain: NAGVMQNPRHLVRRRGQEARLRCSPMKGHSHVYWYRQLPEEGLKFMVYLQKENIIDESGMPKERFSAEFPKEGPSILRIQQVVRGDSAAYFCASSPLTGRNTEAFFGQGTRLTVV.

V is TRBV7-9 and J is TRBJ2-3; 9 positions agree with TRBD2. Germline CDR1 SEHNR, CDR2 FQNEAQ (reference sequence). The CDR3 consists of 14 residues. Trimming removed 6 bases from V and 4 bases from J; junction bases left unmatched: 5. CDR3 DNA: TGTGCCAGCAGTTCTAGACTAGCGGCAGATACGCAGTATTTT. It specifies CASSSRLAADTQYF.

This clonotype was found many times. The chain employs TRBV11-1 and TRBJ2-1; D gene ambiguous. This CDR3 has 12 residues. CDR1 is SGHAT, CDR2 FQDESV, per germline (reference sequence). Trimming pared 0 bases from V and 8 bases from J, leaving 5 bases between. The chain's CDR3 is CASSLAVDEQFF. Here the CDR3 DNA reads TGTGCCAGCAGCTTAGCGGTGGATGAGCAGTTCTTC.

This clonotype occurred many times. This chain joins TRBV20-1 and TRBJ1-3, with 11 nucleotides matching TRBD1. After removal of 3 bases from V and 0 bases from J, the junction contained 4 bases not matched to a gene. In germline, CDR1 is DFQATT, CDR2 SNEGSKA (reference sequence). CDR3 size: 16 residues. The CDR3, as DNA: TGCAGTGCTAGCGGTGGGACAGGGGGCTCTGGAAACACCATATATTTT. Translated, it gives CSASGGTGGSGNTIYF.

The table lists this clonotype with many counts. The chain has TRBV5-1 and TRBJ2-3; 12 bases line up with TRBD2. Germline V CDR1 and CDR2: SGHRS, YFSETQ. J was trimmed by 2 bases and V by 4 bases; bases with no gene match: 14. This CDR3 region has 19 residues. The DNA of the CDR3 is TGCGCCAGCAGCCCGAGGGGGCTAGCGGGAGGGCGGAACACAGATACGCAGTATTTT. Its translation is CASSPRGLAGGRNTDTQYF.

This clonotype was counted a few times. V and J are TRBV19 and TRBJ1-5, with D unclear. Trimming took 8 bases from V and 3 from J, leaving 8 bases between them. In germline, CDR1 is LNHDA, CDR2 SQIVND (reference sequence). This CDR3 contains 12 residues. CDR3 loop: CASVGNNQPQHF. CDR3 nucleotide sequence: TGTGCCAGTGTGGGAAACAATCAGCCCCAGCATTTT.

The chain links TRBV20-1 to TRBJ2-1; weak D call: TRBD2 (5 bases). The CDR3 is 14 amino acids. Trimming removed 2 bases from V and 4 bases from J, with 12 bases in between. Germline V CDR1 and CDR2: DFQATT, SNEGSKA (reference sequence). In DNA, the CDR3 is TGCAGTGCTAGAACATTCCGGACTTACAATGAGCAGTTCTTC. It is translated as CSARTFRTYNEQFF.

At least ten counts were recorded for this clonotype. The genes are TRBV4-1 and TRBJ2-3; no reliable D call. The CDR3 has 13 amino acids. The V end was cut by 4 bases, the J end by 5 bases, with 10 bases between. Germline V gene data show CDR1 as MGHRA and CDR2 as YSYEKL. DNA of the CDR3: TGCGCCAGCAGCCTTTACCTGGGAGATACGCAGTATTTT. Amino acid sequence: CASSLYLGDTQYF.

The V and J genes are TRBV6-1 and TRBJ2-1, with D unresolved. CDR3 size: 15 residues. Between the trimmed V and J ends, which lost 7 bases and 6 bases, there was a span of 19 bases. Looked up from germline, CDR1 is MNHNS and CDR2 is SASEGT. The CDR3 sequence is CASTLGRRFANEQFF. The CDR3 nucleotides read TGTGCCAGCACCCTCGGTCGGAGATTTGCCAATGAGCAGTTCTTC.

In regard to this clonotype: Possible read error: a much larger clone is one base away. The chain couples TRBV2 to TRBJ2-6; D possibly matches TRBD1 or TRBD2 (5 bases each). This CDR3 region has 14 residues. Germline V lookup: CDR1 SNHLY, CDR2 FYNNEI. CDR3 amino acids: CAGRGDVGTNVLTF. The DNA for the CDR3 is TGTGCAGGGAGAGGGGATGTCGGGACCAACGTCCTGACTTTC.

This clonotype showed up many times. This sequence joins TRBV3-1 and TRBJ2-7; D is unresolved. Trimming removed 0 bases from V and 6 bases from J, with 12 bases in between. Per the germline V gene, CDR1 is LGHDT and CDR2 is YNNKEL (reference sequence). This CDR3 region has 14 residues. CDR3 sequence: CASSQDSPNGEQYF. The CDR3 DNA follows: TGTGCCAGCAGCCAAGATTCCCCGAACGGCGAGCAGTACTTC.

This clonotype was seen many times. The chain joins TRBV2 to TRBJ2-1; 7 bases agree with TRBD2. The germline gives CDR1 SNHLY, CDR2 FYNNEI. This CDR3 comprises 14 residues. After removal of 2 bases from V and 6 bases from J, the junction contained 4 bases not matched to a gene. The CDR3 coding sequence is TGTGCCAGCAGTGAAAGACTAGCCCTCAATGAGCAGTTCTTC. It codes for CASSERLALNEQFF.